The subject of this entry is one T cell receptor beta chain. This receptor's antigen is unknown. Per-base qualities were not stored, and no clone one base away is much larger. The germline V gene provides CDR1 MNHNS and CDR2 SASEGT. The germline V and J ends show losses of 4 bases and 6 bases respectively, and no gene match explains 5 bases of the junction. From the cysteine through the phenylalanine, the CDR3 covers 14 amino acids. CDR3 DNA only is kept here, 42 bases in frame from base 1. The data were taken from a study of blood T cell repertoires in COVID-19 (dated by TCRdb to 2020 to 2022). With regard to the full study: The collaborator samples originated in the United States, Italy and Spain and spanned the acute and convalescent phases of COVID-19. The material from the prospective study consisted of cDNA or gDNA derived from T cells, B-cell-depleted T cells, or PBMCs. Subjects who had been exposed to COVID-19, were actively infected with it, or had recovered from it provided the deeply sampled blood TCRbeta repertoires that made up the dataset. The repertoires were made available in a free public database intended to serve as a resource for research on the immune response to SARS-CoV-2. The samples were drawn from the first 160 participants of the ongoing ImmuneRACE study and from over 950 subjects provided by 6 global collaborators. A de-identified subject ID, COVID-19 status, age in years and sex were almost always included in the sample metadata. Where available, HLA class I and class II types were obtained from metadata supplied by the sample provider rather than from assay-based typing. Study-wide findings and limitations: The quantity of clinical and demographic metadata differed by source and by participant and was supplied without curation.

The immunoSEQ Assay, a bias-controlled multiplex PCR, was used to amplify TCRbeta CDR3 regions from genomic DNA. Regarding the original processing steps: The number of nucleated cells in each sample was estimated from the amplification of reference gene primers within the assay. To quantify the absolute abundance of each unique TCRbeta CDR3 rearrangement, sequence reads were collapsed and filtered. For each sample, productive Simpson clonality was calculated as the square root of Simpson's diversity index over productive rearrangements. TCRdb mirrors the immuneACCESS table, restricted to in-frame sequences. Some clones are absent from its copies; in checked studies, under half trace to an unresolved V gene, and the reason for the others is unknown. V and J calls and clone size are copied from that table; D and trimming were computed from the DNA. In this sample the table shows under 350,000 clones, over 65% of which occur a single time. Clones ranked in the top ten supply 4.6% of the sample.

Samples from volunteer blood donors who had recovered from COVID-19 were contributed by a second Seattle source. Whole blood was collected in K2EDTA tubes by collaborating institutions according to the institutions' own protocols. Collaborator samples were shipped for TCRbeta analysis as frozen whole blood, isolated PBMCs, or DNA extracted from either sample type. The clonotype originates from a man in his 60s who had recovered from COVID-19. Sequencing was done on a sample of peripheral blood. The chain couples TRBV6-1 to TRBJ1-5; 8 of the junction bases match TRBD1. For the CDR3, the sequence is CASSGAGTGQPQHF. The nucleotides are TGTGCCAGCAGTGGAGCCGGGACAGGTCAGCCCCAGCATTTT.